Listed below are T cell receptor beta chains from one sample, sequenced in a study of graft-versus-host responses after intestinal transplantation. No cognate antigen is known for these TCRs. TCRdb keeps only in-frame clones here, not all; method: immunoSEQ multiplex PCR. The sample lists some 23,000 clones; roughly four fifths were seen once. The sample was unstimulated CD8+ T cells sorted from spleen or lymph node cells, taken before transplant. All receptors derive from a human donor who was the organ donor for an intestinal transplant. Each CDR3 is given with its conserved first and last residue. A D gene is named only where the DNA matches it firmly. Part of the rows lack a size; the others show once, few, many or a class for expanded clones.

V gene	clone size	J gene	D gene	CDR3 protein	CDR3 DNA
TRBV4-3	-	TRBJ2-7	TRBD1	CASSLYLSPGTGVPYEQYF	TGCGCCAGCAGCCTCTATCTGTCTCCCGGGACAGGAGTTCCCTACGAGCAGTACTTC
TRBV5-1	few	TRBJ2-7	TRBD2	CASSSSGGAYEQYF	TGCGCCAGCAGCTCTAGCGGGGGGGCCTACGAGCAGTACTTC
TRBV11-2	once	TRBJ2-1	TRBD2	CASSETSGGPQGRNEQFF	TGTGCCAGCAGCGAAACTAGCGGGGGGCCCCAAGGGAGGAATGAGCAGTTCTTC
TRBV19	-	TRBJ2-2	-	CASSIVSGTGELFF	TGTGCCAGTAGTATAGTTTCGGGTACCGGGGAGCTGTTTTTT
TRBV7-2	-	TRBJ2-3	-	CASSPPPGNTDTQYF	TGTGCCAGTAGCCCACCGCCGGGGAACACAGATACGCAGTATTTT
TRBV11-2	-	TRBJ2-6	-	CASSAALTSKQGRANVLTF	TGTGCCAGCAGCGCGGCTTTAACAAGCAAACAAGGTCGGGCCAACGTCCTGACTTTC
TRBV4-1	-	TRBJ2-1	-	CASSQKRGKFGTTYNEQFF	TGCGCCAGCAGCCAAAAGAGGGGTAAATTCGGGACCACGTACAATGAGCAGTTCTTC
TRBV29-1	-	TRBJ2-5	-	CSAFRVVGETQYF	TGCAGCGCCTTCAGGGTAGTAGGGGAGACCCAGTACTTC
TRBV29-1	-	TRBJ2-1	-	CSVEDYRPTNEQFF	TGCAGCGTTGAGGATTACCGTCCGACCAATGAGCAGTTCTTC
TRBV7-9	-	TRBJ1-1	-	CASSSSFPEAFF	TGTGCCAGCAGCTCGAGCTTCCCTGAAGCTTTCTTT
TRBV4-1	-	TRBJ1-5	-	CASSPARGSNQPQHF	TGCGCCAGCAGCCCAGCCAGAGGGAGCAATCAGCCCCAGCATTTT
TRBV19	-	TRBJ2-7	TRBD1	CASSIRQGNSYEQYF	TGTGCCAGTAGTATACGACAGGGTAACTCCTACGAGCAGTACTTC
TRBV6-1	few	TRBJ2-7	-	CATLSGTSIKQDF	TGTGCCACCCTCTCCGGGACGTCCATCAAGCAGGACTTC
TRBV4-1	-	TRBJ1-1	-	CASSQVLDGLTEAFF	TGCGCCAGCAGCCAAGTTCTCGACGGATTAACTGAAGCTTTCTTT
TRBV6-5	-	TRBJ2-1	TRBD2	CASSYGTSGYNEQFF	TGTGCCAGCAGTTACGGGACTAGCGGTTACAATGAGCAGTTCTTC
TRBV5-1	-	TRBJ2-4	-	CASSGGGVSGENIQYF	TGCGCCAGCAGCGGAGGAGGGGTTAGTGGGGAGAACATTCAGTACTTC
TRBV27	-	TRBJ2-3	TRBD2	CASSTRTGGRRGTQYF	TGTGCCAGCAGTACCCGGACTGGCGGGAGAAGGGGTACGCAGTATTTT
TRBV5-1	-	TRBJ1-2	-	CASSLYQDLGLYGYTF	TGCGCCAGCAGCTTGTATCAGGATCTAGGACTCTATGGCTACACCTTC
TRBV4-3	few	TRBJ2-7	-	CASRKGEDEQYF	TGCGCCAGCAGAAAGGGGGAGGACGAGCAGTACTTC
TRBV6-1	once	TRBJ1-2	TRBD1	CASRTGGDYGYTF	TGTGCCAGCAGGACAGGGGGCGACTATGGCTACACCTTC
TRBV19	-	TRBJ2-7	-	CASSPAPGVYYEQYF	TGTGCCAGTAGTCCCGCCCCAGGGGTCTACTACGAGCAGTACTTC
TRBV27	-	TRBJ2-5	TRBD1	CASTTGTGRGSAETQYF	TGTGCCAGCACCACCGGGACAGGGCGGGGATCGGCAGAGACCCAGTACTTC
TRBV19	-	TRBJ2-1	-	CASTLTGRGHNEQFF	TGTGCCAGTACCCTTACAGGGAGGGGGCACAATGAGCAGTTCTTC
TRBV10-2	-	TRBJ1-1	TRBD1	CASTTGRTEAFF	TGCGCCAGCACGACAGGGAGAACTGAAGCTTTCTTT
TRBV13	-	TRBJ1-5	-	CASSYSRQPQHF	TGTGCCAGCAGCTACTCAAGGCAGCCCCAGCATTTT
TRBV5-4	-	TRBJ1-4	TRBD1	CASSLQGANEKLFF	TGTGCCAGCAGCTTACAGGGGGCTAATGAAAAACTGTTTTTT
TRBV19	-	TRBJ2-5	-	CASSIRTSPETQYF	TGTGCCAGTAGTATAAGGACCTCCCCCGAGACCCAGTACTTC
TRBV4-1	few	TRBJ2-1	-	CASSQPPWGDEFF	TGCGCCAGCAGCCAACCCCCTTGGGGGGACGAGTTCTTC
TRBV19	-	TRBJ2-1	TRBD2	CASSPLAGGPNEQFF	TGTGCCAGTAGTCCGTTAGCGGGAGGGCCGAATGAGCAGTTCTTC
TRBV4-3	few	TRBJ2-2	TRBD1	CASSQGTGDEPGELFF	TGCGCCAGCAGCCAAGGGACAGGGGACGAGCCCGGGGAGCTGTTTTTT
TRBV7-9	-	TRBJ1-3	-	CASSPPASGALSGNTIYF	TGTGCCAGCAGCCCCCCAGCCAGCGGAGCCCTCTCTGGAAACACCATATATTTT
TRBV5-4	few	TRBJ1-2	TRBD1	CASREGTGSNYGYTF	TGTGCCAGCAGGGAGGGGACAGGGTCTAACTATGGCTACACCTTC
TRBV7-6	-	TRBJ1-1	-	CASSPRGDTEAFF	TGTGCCAGCAGCCCCCGGGGGGACACTGAAGCTTTCTTT
TRBV7-8	-	TRBJ2-3	-	CASSKDYHSTDTQYF	TGTGCCAGCAGCAAAGACTACCATAGCACAGATACGCAGTATTTT
TRBV15	once	TRBJ2-5	-	CATKGPKETQYF	TGTGCCACCAAGGGTCCTAAAGAGACCCAGTACTTC
TRBV21-1	once	TRBJ1-5	-	CASSGRDRALHSNQPQHF	TGTGCCAGCAGCGGACGGGACAGGGCACTTCATAGCAATCAGCCCCAGCATTTT
TRBV13	-	TRBJ1-1	-	CASSSLTGGDTEAFF	TGTGCCAGCAGCTCCTTGACGGGGGGGGACACTGAAGCTTTCTTT
TRBV7-9	-	TRBJ2-3	TRBD2	CASRPILAGDPDTQYF	TGTGCCAGCAGGCCCATACTAGCGGGAGACCCAGATACGCAGTATTTT
TRBV9	-	TRBJ1-6	TRBD1	CASSLHSRQGYNSPLHF	TGTGCCAGCAGCTTACATTCACGACAGGGGTATAATTCACCCCTCCACTTT
TRBV7-8	-	TRBJ1-3	-	CATRLGAGSGNTIYF	TGTGCCACCCGCCTCGGTGCAGGCTCTGGAAACACCATATATTTT
TRBV30	-	TRBJ2-5	-	CAWTLGRVETQYF	TGTGCCTGGACCCTAGGGAGAGTGGAGACCCAGTACTTC
TRBV7-8	-	TRBJ1-1	TRBD1	CASSFSTGGIRTEAFF	TGTGCCAGCAGCTTTTCCACAGGGGGAATAAGGACTGAAGCTTTCTTT
TRBV9	-	TRBJ1-1	-	CASSPRGDRNTEAFF	TGTGCCAGCAGCCCCCGGGGGGATCGGAACACTGAAGCTTTCTTT
TRBV18	-	TRBJ2-7	TRBD2	CASSPLSSGNYYEQYF	TGTGCCAGCTCACCACTTTCTAGCGGGAACTACTACGAGCAGTACTTC
TRBV27	-	TRBJ2-5	TRBD1	CASSLRGGARYQETQYF	TGTGCCAGCAGTTTAAGAGGGGGCGCCCGGTACCAAGAGACCCAGTACTTC
TRBV27	-	TRBJ2-7	-	CASSLSPTYEQYF	TGTGCCAGCAGTTTATCCCCTACTTACGAGCAGTACTTC
TRBV19	-	TRBJ2-1	TRBD2	CASSPASGTYNEQFF	TGTGCCAGTAGCCCAGCCAGCGGGACCTACAATGAGCAGTTCTTC
TRBV7-6	-	TRBJ1-2	-	CASSLDGYGYTF	TGTGCCAGCAGCTTAGACGGGTATGGCTACACCTTC
TRBV6-5	-	TRBJ2-1	-	CASSYLGQSSYNEQFF	TGTGCCAGCAGTTACCTCGGGCAGAGCTCCTACAATGAGCAGTTCTTC